This T cell receptor beta chain was identified during a study of PD-1 blockade in mismatch repair-deficient tumors. Method: immunoSEQ multiplex PCR; TCRdb's copy keeps in-frame clones and lacks some. The data hold about 110,000 clones, with approximately 80% observed a single time. This TCR was recovered from an adult with mismatch repair-deficient cancer. Source: peripheral blood, taken approximately 14 months after starting pembrolizumab.

This CDR3 reads CASSLRGPRAGEVQETQYF. The DNA for the CDR3 is TGTGCCAGCAGCTTAAGGGGCCCGAGGGCGGGAGAGGTCCAAGAGACCCAGTACTTC. The V gene is TRBV7-9, the J gene TRBJ2-5, with TRBD2 identical over 7 bases. V dropped 2 bases and J dropped 1; count of bases not matched to a gene: 16. The CDR3 has 19 amino acids. The germline V gene encodes CDR1 SEHNR and CDR2 FQNEAQ (reference sequence).